A selection of T cell receptor beta chains follows, all from one sample in a study of T cells in Graves' hyperthyroidism and ophthalmopathy. TCRdb re-called the multiplex PCR reads with MiXCR, one entry per CDR3 protein. Seen here are some 500,000 distinct CDR3 sequences, about 16% observed once, and the top ten hold over 25%. The sample consisted of blood. The receptors were sampled from a woman aged 30 to 39 with Graves' ophthalmopathy. CDR3s include the opening cysteine and the closing phenylalanine or tryptophan. The D gene is left open where the match is weak. Only some rows state a clone size, as once, few, many or a class for expanded clones.

CDR3 protein,CDR3 DNA,clone size,D gene,J gene,V gene,CDR3 length
CAIRGTGSNQPQHF,TGTGCCATCAGAGGGACAGGGAGCAATCAGCCCCAGCATTTT,.,TRBD1,TRBJ1-5,TRBV10-3,14
CASSTAGGRGPSEQYF,TGTGCCAGTAGTACTGCCGGGGGAAGAGGCCCCTCCGAGCAGTACTTC,.,.,TRBJ2-7,TRBV19,16
CASKSQGGPTYEQYF,TGTGCCAGCAAGTCGCAAGGGGGACCCACCTACGAGCAGTACTTC,many,.,TRBJ2-7,TRBV7-2,15
CASRGLAGGRELFF,TGCGCCAGCAGAGGACTAGCGGGAGGCCGGGAGCTGTTTTTT,.,TRBD2,TRBJ2-2,TRBV4-1,14
CATSGQGREARTDTQYF,TGTGCCACCAGCGGACAGGGGCGGGAGGCTAGAACAGATACGCAGTATTTT,.,.,TRBJ2-3,TRBV15,17
CATQPRDRTQPQHF,TGTGCCACCCAACCTCGGGACAGAACCCAGCCCCAGCATTTT,.,TRBD1,TRBJ1-5,TRBV12-3/TRBV12-4,14
CSARDRLARTSTDTQYF,TGCAGTGCTAGAGATCGACTAGCGCGCACTAGCACAGATACGCAGTATTTT,many,TRBD2,TRBJ2-3,TRBV20-1,17
CAWGQGRTSTQETQYF,TGTGCCTGGGGACAGGGAAGAACCAGTACCCAAGAGACCCAGTACTTC,many,TRBD1,TRBJ2-5,TRBV30,16
CASNQKGIGELFF,TGTGCCAGCAATCAGAAAGGGATCGGGGAGCTGTTTTTT,few,.,TRBJ2-2,TRBV27,13
CASSFLNPGSGNTIYF,TGTGCCAGCAGCTTCCTTAACCCTGGTTCTGGAAACACCATATATTTT,many,.,TRBJ1-3,TRBV11-2,16